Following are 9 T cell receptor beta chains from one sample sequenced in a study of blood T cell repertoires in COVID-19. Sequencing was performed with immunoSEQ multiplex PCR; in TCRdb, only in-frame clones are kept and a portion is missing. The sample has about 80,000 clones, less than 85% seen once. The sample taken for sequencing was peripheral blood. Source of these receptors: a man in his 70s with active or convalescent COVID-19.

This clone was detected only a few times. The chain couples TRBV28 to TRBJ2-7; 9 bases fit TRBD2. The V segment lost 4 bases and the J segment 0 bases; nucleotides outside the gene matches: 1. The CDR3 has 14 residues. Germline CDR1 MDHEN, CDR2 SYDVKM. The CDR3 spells CASSYSGGSYEQYF. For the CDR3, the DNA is TGTGCCAGCAGTTATAGCGGGGGCTCCTACGAGCAGTACTTC.

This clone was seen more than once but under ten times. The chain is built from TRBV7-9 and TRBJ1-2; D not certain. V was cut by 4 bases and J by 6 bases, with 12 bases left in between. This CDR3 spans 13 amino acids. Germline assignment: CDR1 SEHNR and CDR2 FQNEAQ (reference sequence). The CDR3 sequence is CASSSTQAHGYTF. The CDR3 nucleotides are TGTGCCAGCAGCTCGACGCAGGCGCATGGCTACACCTTC. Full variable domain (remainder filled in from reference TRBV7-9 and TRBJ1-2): DTGVSQNPRHKITKRGQNVTFRCDPISEHNRLYWYRQTLGQGPEFLTYFQNEAQLEKSRLLSDRFSAERPKGSFSTLEIQRTEQGDSAMYLCASSSTQAHGYTFGSGTRLTVV.

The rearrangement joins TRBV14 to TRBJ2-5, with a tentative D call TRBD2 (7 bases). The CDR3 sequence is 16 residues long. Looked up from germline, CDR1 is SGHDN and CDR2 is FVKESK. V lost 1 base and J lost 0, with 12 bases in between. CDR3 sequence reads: CASSQVGGGHQETQYF. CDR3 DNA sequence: TGTGCCAGCAGCCAAGTAGGCGGGGGCCACCAAGAGACCCAGTACTTC.

The CDR3 DNA follows: TGTGCCAGCAGTGAGGAGGGTCCCTACTATGGCTACACCTTC. The encoded protein is CASSEEGPYYGYTF. The V gene is TRBV2, the J gene TRBJ1-2, with D uncertain. V was pared by 3 bases and J by 3 bases, with 11 bases between. CDR3 length: 14 residues. The germline V gene encodes CDR1 SNHLY and CDR2 FYNNEI.

The DNA for the CDR3 is TGTGCCAGCAGACAGGGCTCTAACTATGGCTACACCTTC. Its protein product is CASRQGSNYGYTF. The chain couples TRBV6-1 to TRBJ1-2, with D perhaps matching TRBD1 (6 bases). Trimming cost V 6 bases and J 0 bases, with 8 bases left between them. The CDR3 has 13 residues. Germline lookup yields CDR1 MNHNS and CDR2 SASEGT.

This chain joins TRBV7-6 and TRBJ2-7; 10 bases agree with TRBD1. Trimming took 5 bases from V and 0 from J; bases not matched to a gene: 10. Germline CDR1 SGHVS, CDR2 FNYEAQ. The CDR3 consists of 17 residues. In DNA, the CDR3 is TGTGCCAGCAGCCCTGGGACAGGGGTCCCCAGCTCCTACGAGCAGTACTTC. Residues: CASSPGTGVPSSYEQYF.

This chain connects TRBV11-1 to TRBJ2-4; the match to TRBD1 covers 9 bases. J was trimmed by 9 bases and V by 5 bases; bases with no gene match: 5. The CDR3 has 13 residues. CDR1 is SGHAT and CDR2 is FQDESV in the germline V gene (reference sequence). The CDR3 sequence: CASSARTGAIQYF. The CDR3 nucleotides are TGTGCCAGCAGCGCCAGGACAGGGGCCATTCAGTACTTC.

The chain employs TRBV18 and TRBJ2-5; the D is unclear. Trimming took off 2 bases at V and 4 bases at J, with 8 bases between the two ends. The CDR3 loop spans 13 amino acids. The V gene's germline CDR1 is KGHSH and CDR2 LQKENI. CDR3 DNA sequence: TGTGCCAGCTCACCAAACAGTCCAGAGACCCAGTACTTC. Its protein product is CASSPNSPETQYF.

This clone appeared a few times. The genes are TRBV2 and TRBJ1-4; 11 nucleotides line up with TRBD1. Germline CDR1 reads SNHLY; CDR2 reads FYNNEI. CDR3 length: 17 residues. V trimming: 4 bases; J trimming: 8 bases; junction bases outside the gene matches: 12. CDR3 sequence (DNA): TGTGCCAGCAGTGGACCGGGACAGGGGGGAGATGGGGAAAAACTGTTTTTT. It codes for CASSGPGQGGDGEKLFF.